This T cell receptor beta chain was sequenced for a study of vaccination effects on CD4 cells after COVID-19. Findings and limits, study-wide: Few convalescent patients and no early post-infection timepoints were included in the study.

Concerning this clone: Its antigen is unidentified.

After expansion with viral peptide pools in the ViraFEST assay, antigen-specific CD4+ T cells were sequenced. CD4+ T cells were isolated after less than 13 days of culture. Each participant was administered two doses of either the BNT162b2 or the mRNA-1273 vaccine. About 2 million PBMC per well received 10 IU/ml IL-2 and 8 to 10 ug/ml peptides in culture. Profiled with immunoSEQ multiplex PCR; TCRdb holds only in-frame clones, not every one. The sample has about 31,000 clones, approximately 70% seen once. The junction had 11 bases not matched to a gene; V was cut back by 9 bases and J by 2 bases. This CDR3 spans 15 amino acids. Germline CDR1 SEHNR, CDR2 FQNEAQ (reference sequence).

The source is a human donor who received a COVID-19 vaccine. This sequence joins TRBV7-9 and TRBJ2-3, with 7 nucleotides matching TRBD2. This specimen was CD4+ T cells from PBMCs cultured with HCoV-229E spike peptides, taken after COVID-19 vaccination. The CDR3 reads CASRSGLGPTDTQYF. CDR3 DNA sequence: TGTGCCAGTCGTAGCGGGTTAGGGCCCACAGATACGCAGTATTTT.